One and the same sample provided the 13 T cell receptor beta chains below, sequenced in a study of T-cell memory formation after mild COVID-19. In TCRdb, the 5' RACE reads were re-called with MiXCR into one record per CDR3 protein. This sample has approximately 560,000 distinct CDR3 sequences, with 15% to 20% found just once. The sequencing input was PBMCs or a T cell subset sorted from them (not recorded which). The receptors come from an adult woman who had mild COVID-19 (a few samples of this study predate the infection). Cell type and time point are not known.

The chain has TRBV18 and TRBJ1-5; a possible D gene is TRBD1 (6 bases). V was pared by 3 bases and J by 2 bases, with 11 bases between. The germline CDR1 and CDR2 sequences are KGHSH and LQKENI. This CDR3 contains 15 residues. The CDR3 DNA sequence: TGTGCCAGCTCACCGGGGGCAGCGGGCAATCAGCCCCAGCATTTT. This sequence encodes CASSPGAAGNQPQHF.

This clonotype was seen at least ten times. V gene TRBV7-6 combines with J gene TRBJ1-6; a weak D match, TRBD1 (6 bases). This CDR3 spans 13 amino acids. Germline CDR1 and CDR2: SGHVS and FNYEAQ. V lost 5 bases, J lost 10 bases, and 12 bases lay in between. CDR3 coding DNA: TGTGCCAGCAGCCAACAGGGTCACTCACCCCTCCACTTT. Its protein is CASSQQGHSPLHF. The variable domain in full, with the rest retrieved from reference TRBV7-6 and TRBJ1-6, is GAGVSQSPRYKVTKRGQDVALRCDPISGHVSLYWYRQALGQGPEFLTYFNYEAQQDKSGLPNDRFSAERPEGSISTLTIQRTEQRDSAMYRCASSQQGHSPLHFGNGTRLTVT.

The V and J genes are TRBV9 and TRBJ2-1, with D perhaps being TRBD1 or TRBD2 (5 bases each). V was clipped by 1 base and J by 3 bases, with 8 bases between them. Germline V gene lookup returns CDR1 SGDLS and CDR2 YYNGEE. CDR3 size: 14 residues. The CDR3 loop is CASSVWGSYNEQFF. The CDR3 DNA is TGTGCCAGCAGCGTATGGGGGAGCTACAATGAGCAGTTCTTC.

This clonotype was observed a handful of times. The genes are TRBV4-2 and TRBJ2-2; 9 nucleotides align to TRBD2. Germline V CDR1 and CDR2: LGHNA, YNFKEQ. The ends lost 1 base at V and 5 bases at J; junction bases unmatched: 5. The CDR3 totals 16 residues. CDR3 loop: CASSQGATSGTGELFF. The CDR3 nucleotides read TGTGCCAGCAGCCAAGGGGCTACTAGCGGGACCGGGGAGCTGTTTTTT.

V usage is TRBV30 and J usage is TRBJ1-1; D unresolved. The CDR3 is 13 amino acids. Per germline, CDR1 GTSNPN and CDR2 SVGIG (reference sequence). CDR3 in DNA: TGTGCGACCCCCGCCCAGAGTAGGACTGAAGCTTTCTTT. This encodes CATPAQSRTEAFF.

In its sample, this clonotype was seen a few times. The genes are TRBV30 and TRBJ1-1; tentatively, D is TRBD1 (5 bases). Germline V gives CDR1 GTSNPN, CDR2 SVGIG (reference sequence). CDR3 length: 16 amino acids. V was pared by 4 bases and J by 0 bases, with 18 bases between. DNA of the CDR3: TGTGCCTGGAACCCCCGAGGGGCGGCTTTGAACACTGAAGCTTTCTTT. Encoded protein: CAWNPRGAALNTEAFF.

The gene calls are TRBV11-2 and TRBJ2-3; the match to TRBD2 covers 14 bases. The CDR3 contains 16 residues. V was pared by 4 bases and J by 8 bases, with 8 bases of the junction left unmatched. Germline V gene lookup returns CDR1 SGHAT and CDR2 FQNNGV. Here the CDR3 DNA reads TGTGCCAGCAGCTCCAGACTAGCGGGGGGGCAGGGTACGCAGTATTTT. Residues: CASSSRLAGGQGTQYF.

This chain uses TRBV24-1 with TRBJ2-5, with TRBD1 matching 8 bases. CDR3 length: 17 amino acids. Trimming cost V 4 bases and J 5 bases; bases outside gene matches: 14. From germline, CDR1 is KGHDR and CDR2 SFDVKD. The CDR3 is CATSDREMTGEAETQYF. CDR3 sequence (DNA): TGTGCCACCAGTGACCGTGAAATGACAGGGGAAGCGGAGACCCAGTACTTC.

This clonotype showed up just a few times. The chain has TRBV29-1 and TRBJ1-5; D is possibly TRBD1 (5 bases). Looked up from germline, CDR1 is SQVTM and CDR2 is ANQGSEA. Trimming pared 4 bases from V and 3 bases from J, leaving 10 bases between. The CDR3 has 13 residues. The CDR3 loop reads CSVGQDNNQPQHF. The CDR3 nucleotides are TGCAGCGTTGGGCAGGACAACAATCAGCCCCAGCATTTT.

The gene calls are TRBV4-1 and TRBJ2-1; D might be TRBD1 or TRBD2, each matching 5 bases. V gave up 1 base and J gave up 4 bases, with 14 bases separating them. The CDR3 spans 16 residues. Germline CDR1 reads MGHRA; CDR2 reads YSYEKL. CDR3 coding DNA: TGCGCCAGCAGCCAAGCTCCGGGACGGAGGTACAATGAGCAGTTCTTC. The encoded protein is CASSQAPGRRYNEQFF.

The chain recombines TRBV12-3 or TRBV12-4 with TRBJ2-7; D remains ambiguous. CDR3 length: 13 amino acids. V was pared by 6 bases and J by 6 bases, with 15 bases between. The CDR3 is CASSPTGPREQYF. The CDR3 DNA is TGTGCCAGCAGCCCCACCGGGCCACGCGAGCAGTACTTC.

This chain links TRBV29-1 with TRBJ1-3; D is uncertain. This CDR3 spans 12 amino acids. Trimming stripped 7 bases from V and 1 base from J, with 8 bases between. From germline, CDR1 is SQVTM and CDR2 ANQGSEA. The CDR3 DNA reads TGCAGCGCCGGGGTATCTGGAAACACCATATATTTT. It specifies CSAGVSGNTIYF.

V is TRBV18 and J is TRBJ1-2; the D is unclear. Between the trimmed V and J ends, which lost 2 bases and 0 bases, there was a span of 10 bases. Germline CDR1 and CDR2: KGHSH and LQKENI. The CDR3 is made up of 15 amino acids. The CDR3 region is CASSPTGIANYGYTF. In DNA, the CDR3 is TGTGCCAGCTCACCAACGGGGATAGCTAACTATGGCTACACCTTC.